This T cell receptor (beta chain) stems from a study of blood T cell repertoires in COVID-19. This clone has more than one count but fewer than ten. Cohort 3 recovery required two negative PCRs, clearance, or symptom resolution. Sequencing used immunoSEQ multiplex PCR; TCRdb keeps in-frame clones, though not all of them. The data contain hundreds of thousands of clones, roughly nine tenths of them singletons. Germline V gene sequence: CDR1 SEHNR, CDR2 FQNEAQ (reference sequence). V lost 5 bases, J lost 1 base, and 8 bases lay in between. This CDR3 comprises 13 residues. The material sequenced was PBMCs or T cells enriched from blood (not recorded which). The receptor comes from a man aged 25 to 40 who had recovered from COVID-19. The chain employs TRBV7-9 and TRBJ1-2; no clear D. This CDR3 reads CASSPEFNYGYTF. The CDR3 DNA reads TGTGCCAGCAGCCCCGAGTTTAACTATGGCTACACCTTC. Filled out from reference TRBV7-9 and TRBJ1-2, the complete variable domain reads DTGVSQNPRHKITKRGQNVTFRCDPISEHNRLYWYRQTLGQGPEFLTYFQNEAQLEKSRLLSDRFSAERPKGSFSTLEIQRTEQGDSAMYLCASSPEFNYGYTFGSGTRLTVV.